The next 27 T cell receptor beta chains were all read from a single sample in a study of control samples from healthy donors and cancer patients. Produced via immunoSEQ multiplex PCR; TCRdb's table is partial and in-frame only. The data show around 80,000 clones, 90% to 95% seen once. The sequenced sample consisted of blood. The origin of the receptors is a man aged 45-65 years in good health.

The CDR3 reads CAWSLTGAAGELFF. The CDR3 DNA follows: TGTGCCTGGAGTCTCACAGGGGCCGCCGGGGAGCTGTTTTTT. This rearrangement joins TRBV30 to TRBJ2-2; the match to TRBD1 covers 7 bases. This CDR3 comprises 14 residues. After removal of 2 bases from V and 6 bases from J, the junction contained 6 bases not matched to a gene. Germline V lookup: CDR1 GTSNPN, CDR2 SVGIG (reference sequence).

This sequence joins TRBV5-7 and TRBJ2-7; D perhaps matches TRBD2 (6 bases). TRBV5-7 falls under the ORF class, with uncertain function. The CDR3 is 18 residues long. V was pared by 0 bases and J by 0 bases, with 19 bases between. The CDR3 region is CASSLAPGVCPSSYEQYF. DNA of the CDR3: TGTGCCAGCAGCTTGGCCCCGGGGGTTTGCCCAAGCTCCTACGAGCAGTACTTC.

The J gene is TRBJ1-6, the V gene TRBV11-2, with D maybe TRBD1 (5 bases). This CDR3 has 13 residues. V lost 4 bases and J lost 7, with 8 bases in between. The germline CDR1 and CDR2 sequences are SGHAT and FQNNGV. The CDR3 loop is CASSSGRNSPLHF. CDR3 DNA: TGTGCCAGCAGCTCGGGACGGAATTCACCCCTCCACTTT.

V usage is TRBV12-3 or TRBV12-4 and J usage is TRBJ1-2; possible D gene TRBD1, 5 bases. CDR3 length: 12 amino acids. V was cut by 5 bases and J by 8 bases, with 12 bases left in between. The CDR3 loop is CASSAGNWGYTF. The CDR3 bases are TGTGCCAGCAGTGCAGGGAATTGGGGCTACACCTTC.

V and J are TRBV27 and TRBJ1-6; D is unclear. The germline V and J ends were trimmed by 8 bases and 7 bases, with 21 bases remaining between them. The CDR3 is 16 amino acids. The germline CDR1 and CDR2 sequences are MNHEY and SMNVEV (reference sequence). The CDR3 region has the DNA TGTGCCAGCCGGAATCCGTTCATTGAGAGGAATTCACCCCTCCACTTT. Its translation is CASRNPFIERNSPLHF.

CDR3 sequence reads: CASSYPQGANTEAFF. For the CDR3, the DNA is TGCGCCAGCAGCTACCCACAGGGGGCCAACACTGAAGCTTTCTTT. V and J are TRBV5-1 and TRBJ1-1, with 9 bases fitting TRBD1. With 3 bases clipped from V and 2 bases from J, the junction kept 5 bases outside the gene matches. The CDR3 spans 15 residues. Germline CDR1 reads SGHRS; CDR2 reads YFSETQ.

V usage is TRBV5-6 and J usage is TRBJ1-5; perhaps TRBD1 as D (6 bases). Germline CDR1 and CDR2: SGHDT and YYEEEE. The CDR3 runs to 15 residues. Trimming took off 2 bases at V and 6 bases at J, with 15 bases between the two ends. The CDR3 protein is CASSLQGREGQPQHF. The CDR3 DNA follows: TGTGCCAGCAGCTTACAGGGCAGGGAGGGTCAGCCCCAGCATTTT.

The gene calls are TRBV30 and TRBJ1-2, with 9 bases fitting TRBD1. The CDR3 runs to 14 residues. Per the germline V gene, CDR1 is GTSNPN and CDR2 is SVGIG (reference sequence). V shed 5 bases, J shed 4 bases, and the junction held 8 bases outside the gene matches. CDR3 residues: CAWDEGQGGYGYTF. The CDR3 DNA follows: TGTGCCTGGGACGAGGGACAGGGAGGCTATGGCTACACCTTC.

The V call is TRBV5-4, the J call TRBJ2-5, with D possibly matching TRBD1 (5 bases). CDR3 length equals 16 residues. Trimming left V 4 bases short and J 1 base short, with 17 bases between. Germline V lookup: CDR1 SGHNT, CDR2 YYREEE (reference sequence). CDR3 sequence reads: CASSIGTLRGQETQYF. For the CDR3, the DNA is TGTGCCAGCAGCATCGGAACGTTAAGGGGCCAAGAGACCCAGTACTTC.

This rearrangement joins TRBV15 to TRBJ2-5, with D maybe TRBD2 (5 bases). CDR3 length: 18 residues. The V end was cut by 0 bases, the J end by 5 bases, with 22 bases between. The germline V gene has CDR1 LNHNV and CDR2 YYDKDF (reference sequence). As DNA, the CDR3 is TGTGCCACCAGCAGAGATCTCACGGACCCCTTGTCGGGGGAGACCCAGTACTTC. Translation: CATSRDLTDPLSGETQYF.

This sequence joins TRBV4-1 and TRBJ1-1, with 8 bases that match TRBD1. V shed 8 bases and J 4 bases; nucleotides not matched to a gene: 15. The germline V gene encodes CDR1 MGHRA and CDR2 YSYEKL. The CDR3 spans 16 residues. This CDR3 reads CASSLRDRGRGTEAFF. The CDR3 DNA sequence: TGCGCCAGCTCTTTAAGAGACAGGGGCCGTGGCACTGAAGCTTTCTTT.

This rearrangement joins TRBV6-2 or TRBV6-3 to TRBJ1-1; 8 bases agree with TRBD1. Germline CDR1 is MNHEY and CDR2 is SVGEGT. V trimming: 4 bases; J trimming: 2 bases; junction bases outside the gene matches: 3. The CDR3 totals 14 residues. The CDR3, as DNA: TGTGCCAGCAGTTTCGGACAGGGTAACACTGAAGCTTTCTTT. Its protein product is CASSFGQGNTEAFF.

This chain uses TRBV5-1 with TRBJ1-2; 9 positions agree with TRBD1. This CDR3 is built from 14 residues. Germline values: CDR1 SGHRS, CDR2 YFSETQ. With V trimmed by 4 bases and J by 3 bases, 4 bases remained unmatched. CDR3 amino acids: CASSPGQGHYGYTF. The CDR3 DNA sequence: TGCGCCAGCAGCCCGGGACAGGGTCACTATGGCTACACCTTC.

This clone showed up just once. The CDR3 DNA reads as TGTGCCAGCAGCTTAGCGGGGGCTGGGGCCAACGTCCTGACTTTC. Its translation is CASSLAGAGANVLTF. The chain links TRBV7-6 to TRBJ2-6, with D perhaps assigned TRBD1 or TRBD2 (5 bases each). The CDR3 spans 15 residues. The germline CDR1 and CDR2 sequences are SGHVS and FNYEAQ. Trimming pared 0 bases from V and 2 bases from J, leaving 5 bases between. The whole variable domain, remainder taken from reference TRBV7-6 and TRBJ2-6, is GAGVSQSPRYKVTKRGQDVALRCDPISGHVSLYWYRQALGQGPEFLTYFNYEAQQDKSGLPNDRFSAERPEGSISTLTIQRTEQRDSAMYRCASSLAGAGANVLTFGAGSRLTVL.

J is TRBJ2-1 and V is TRBV12-5, with 8 bases fitting TRBD2. Trimming took 8 bases from V and 5 from J; bases not matched to a gene: 5. The CDR3 loop spans 13 amino acids. The germline V gene has CDR1 LGHNT and CDR2 FRNRAP. The CDR3 protein is CASRAGGNNEQFF. DNA for the CDR3: TGTGCTAGTAGGGCGGGGGGCAACAATGAGCAGTTCTTC.

The rearrangement joins TRBV29-1 to TRBJ1-2, with 9 positions matching TRBD1. The CDR3 totals 14 residues. Trimming removed 4 bases from V and 1 base from J; junction bases left unmatched: 4. Germline assignment: CDR1 SQVTM and CDR2 ANQGSEA. CDR3 residues: CSVGGQGRNYGYTF. CDR3 in DNA: TGCAGCGTTGGGGGACAGGGCCGTAACTATGGCTACACCTTC.

The J gene is TRBJ2-3, the V gene TRBV6-1, with D perhaps TRBD1 (6 bases). Germline lookup yields CDR1 MNHNS and CDR2 SASEGT. The CDR3 loop spans 16 amino acids. The V and J ends lost 4 bases and 0 bases respectively, with 14 bases between them. In nucleotides, the CDR3 is TGTGCCAGCAGTGGTCGACAGGCCTCTAGCACAGATACGCAGTATTTT. Translated, it gives CASSGRQASSTDTQYF.

The genes are TRBV10-3 and TRBJ1-5; D is ambiguous. This CDR3 comprises 15 residues. Between the trimmed V and J ends, which lost 3 bases and 3 bases, there was a span of 12 bases. Germline lookup yields CDR1 ENHRY and CDR2 SYGVKD. Here the CDR3 reads CAISDGPSFNQPQHF. The CDR3 coding sequence is TGTGCCATCAGTGACGGGCCTTCTTTCAATCAGCCCCAGCATTTT.

The chain employs TRBV18 and TRBJ1-2; D is unclear. The ends were cut back, 3 bases at V and 6 bases at J, with 14 bases in the middle. The V gene's germline CDR1 is KGHSH and CDR2 LQKENI. The CDR3 spans 14 residues. Here the CDR3 reads CASSPPASPNGYTF. In nucleotides, the CDR3 is TGTGCCAGCTCACCTCCCGCCAGTCCGAATGGCTACACCTTC.

A remark on this clone: Distinct nucleotide sequences in the sample also encode this CDR3. The chain recombines TRBV3-1 (or the pseudogene TRBV3-2) with TRBJ2-2; weak D call: TRBD2 (5 bases). The CDR3 sequence is 16 residues long. Germline CDR1 is LGHDT and CDR2 is YNNKEL (reference sequence). Trimming took off 4 bases at V and 3 bases at J, with 15 bases between the two ends. The DNA of the CDR3 is TGTGCCAGCAGCCGGGGAGTCTTGCAGGACACCGGGGAGCTGTTTTTT. This encodes CASSRGVLQDTGELFF.

V usage is TRBV29-1 and J usage is TRBJ1-5; D is unresolved. The V end lost 3 bases, the J end lost 6 bases, and 12 bases lay between the germline ends. Germline values: CDR1 SQVTM, CDR2 ANQGSEA. This CDR3 region has 13 residues. The CDR3 region is CSVEEVRGQPQHF. CDR3 DNA sequence: TGCAGCGTTGAGGAGGTCCGAGGTCAGCCCCAGCATTTT.

The chain uses TRBV5-4 and TRBJ1-2, with D perhaps matching TRBD1 (6 bases). The CDR3 totals 16 residues. The germline V gene encodes CDR1 SGHNT and CDR2 YYREEE (reference sequence). V lost 4 bases and J 5 bases, leaving 21 bases between the germline ends. CDR3 DNA: TGTGCCAGCAGCCAATCCTCGGGGCAGGGGAGGTATGGCTACACCTTC. Encoded protein: CASSQSSGQGRYGYTF.

The rearrangement uses TRBV29-1 and TRBJ2-7, with 9 bases fitting TRBD1. The J segment lost 0 bases and the V segment lost 6 bases, leaving 6 bases of the junction unmatched. CDR1 and CDR2 from the germline V gene are SQVTM and ANQGSEA. The CDR3 loop spans 14 amino acids. CDR3 coding DNA: TGCAGCGTCGCCCGGGACAGGGCCTCCTACGAGCAGTACTTC. This gives the protein CSVARDRASYEQYF.

Points on this clone: Other nucleotide sequences from this sample produce the same CDR3. J is TRBJ1-2 and V is TRBV30; D is unclear. V was cut by 4 bases and J by 6 bases, with 6 bases left in between. Germline CDR1 is GTSNPN and CDR2 is SVGIG (reference sequence). This CDR3 is built from 10 residues. Here the CDR3 reads CAWKGNGYTF. CDR3 coding DNA: TGTGCCTGGAAAGGAAATGGCTACACCTTC.

V gene TRBV6-5 combines with J gene TRBJ1-3; 7 bases map to TRBD1. The CDR3 runs 14 residues. CDR1 and CDR2 (germline): MNHEY, SVGAGI. J was trimmed by 3 bases and V by 5 bases; bases with no gene match: 4. CDR3 in DNA: TGTGCCAGCAGTAAAACAGGGGATGGAAACACCATATATTTT. It specifies CASSKTGDGNTIYF.

The chain combines TRBV10-3 with TRBJ1-1; possibly TRBD1 for D (5 bases). The CDR3 loop spans 16 amino acids. Germline assignment: CDR1 ENHRY and CDR2 SYGVKD. Trimming removed 3 bases at V and 9 bases at J, with 23 bases between. CDR3 sequence reads: CAISDFSGTVPNKAFF. The CDR3 bases are TGTGCCATCAGTGACTTCTCGGGGACCGTACCAAATAAAGCTTTCTTT.

This clone occurred once. The chain has TRBV5-4 and TRBJ2-1, with unresolved D. This CDR3 is built from 14 residues. The V end was cut by 4 bases, the J end by 2 bases, with 10 bases between. Germline assignment: CDR1 SGHNT and CDR2 YYREEE (reference sequence). The CDR3 loop is CASSTGRTYNEQFF. CDR3 DNA: TGTGCCAGCAGCACCGGTCGAACCTACAATGAGCAGTTCTTC.